This entry lists 21 T cell receptor beta chains sequenced from one sample in a study of blood T cell repertoires in COVID-19. Profiled with immunoSEQ multiplex PCR; TCRdb holds only in-frame clones, not every one. The table shows 180,000 or so clones, with 80% to 85% occurring only once. Sequencing was done on a sample of PBMCs or T cells enriched from blood (not recorded which). The receptors derive from a man aged 40-49 years who had recovered from COVID-19.

This clone was seen only a few times. This chain uses TRBV2 with TRBJ2-1; 10 bases map to TRBD2. Trimming at V came to 4 bases and at J to 9 bases, leaving 9 bases not matched to a gene. The CDR3 covers 15 residues. Germline assignment: CDR1 SNHLY and CDR2 FYNNEI. DNA for the CDR3: TGTGCCAGCAGTGTAGGAGCGGGGGGGCAAAGTGAGCAGTTCTTC. Protein sequence: CASSVGAGGQSEQFF.

In its sample, this clone was seen once. This chain connects TRBV18 to TRBJ2-1, with D possibly TRBD2 on 6 matching bases. The CDR3 spans 15 residues. Germline loops: CDR1 KGHSH, CDR2 LQKENI. V lost 1 base and J lost 0, with 7 bases in between. CDR3 nucleotide sequence: TGTGCCAGCTCACCACGGGGGGTCTCCTACAATGAGCAGTTCTTC. It yields the protein CASSPRGVSYNEQFF.

The chain links TRBV3-1 (or the pseudogene TRBV3-2) to TRBJ2-3, with D maybe TRBD2 (7 bases). V lost 1 base to trimming and J lost 4 bases, with 9 bases between them. Germline V gene lookup returns CDR1 LGHDT and CDR2 YNNKEL (reference sequence). The CDR3 has 14 residues. The CDR3 DNA reads as TGTGCCAGCAGCCAAGCGGGGGGCTCAGATACGCAGTATTTT. It is translated as CASSQAGGSDTQYF.

V is TRBV4-2 and J is TRBJ1-5, with a possible D match to TRBD1 (6 bases). Per germline, CDR1 LGHNA and CDR2 YNFKEQ. The CDR3 extends over 15 amino acids. Trimming removed 5 bases at V and 4 bases at J, with 15 bases between. CDR3 bases: TGTGCCAGCAGCTTGCGACAGGTAAGTAATCAGCCCCAGCATTTT. Translation: CASSLRQVSNQPQHF.

This chain uses TRBV27 with TRBJ2-7, with 8 nucleotides matching TRBD2. The CDR3 contains 15 residues. The V and J ends lost 3 bases and 2 bases, in that order; junction bases with no gene match: 6. The germline V gene encodes CDR1 MNHEY and CDR2 SMNVEV (reference sequence). The CDR3 sequence is CASSFRGGTTYEQYF. CDR3 DNA sequence: TGTGCCAGCAGTTTCCGGGGGGGAACCACCTACGAGCAGTACTTC.

V and J are TRBV2 and TRBJ2-1, with TRBD2 matching 9 bases. Germline V lookup: CDR1 SNHLY, CDR2 FYNNEI. The CDR3 runs to 15 residues. V shed 6 bases, J shed 0 bases, and the junction held 3 bases outside the gene matches. The CDR3 here is CASSSTSGSYNEQFF. The CDR3 DNA is TGTGCCAGCAGCTCGACTAGCGGCTCCTACAATGAGCAGTTCTTC.

The DNA for the CDR3 is TGCGCCAGCAGCCAAGATCGGGGGAACAGGGGGACGTGGAATGAAAAACTGTTTTTT. This sequence encodes CASSQDRGNRGTWNEKLFF. V is TRBV4-1 and J is TRBJ1-4, with 8 bases that match TRBD1. The CDR3 is 19 residues long. With 0 bases clipped from V and 5 bases from J, the junction kept 14 bases outside the gene matches. Germline V gene data show CDR1 as MGHRA and CDR2 as YSYEKL.

The CDR3 DNA sequence: TGTGCCAGCAGCCTCCAGCGGGGGGGCATCGGTACGCAGTATTTT. Translation: CASSLQRGGIGTQYF. The gene calls are TRBV3-1 (or the pseudogene TRBV3-2) and TRBJ2-3; 10 bases line up with TRBD2. The CDR3 has 15 residues. Germline CDR1 and CDR2: LGHDT and YNNKEL (reference sequence). V lost 4 bases to trimming and J lost 8 bases; unmatched junction nucleotides: 9.

The chain has TRBV23-1 and TRBJ2-1; 7 bases are a match to TRBD1. TRBV23-1 belongs to the ORF category, with a function that is uncertain. J was trimmed by 8 bases and V by 3 bases; bases with no gene match: 16. The CDR3 extends over 17 amino acids. The CDR3 loop reads CASSHGIGQVGVHEQFF. Written as DNA, the CDR3 is TGCGCCAGCAGTCACGGTATAGGACAGGTAGGCGTCCATGAGCAGTTCTTC.

The chain recombines TRBV6-5 with TRBJ2-5; unclear D gene. V was cut by 7 bases and J by 4 bases, with 7 bases left in between. This CDR3 spans 11 amino acids. Germline V gene lookup returns CDR1 MNHEY and CDR2 SVGAGI. The CDR3 spells CASTGLETQYF. CDR3 nucleotides: TGTGCCAGCACGGGTCTAGAGACCCAGTACTTC.

The chain is built from TRBV12-3 or TRBV12-4 and TRBJ1-5; D remains unclear. Trimming cost V 2 bases and J 5 bases, with 7 bases left between them. This CDR3 region has 13 residues. The CDR3 coding sequence is TGTGCCAGCAGTTTATTCACAGATCAGCCCCAGCATTTT. Protein: CASSLFTDQPQHF.

The chain carries TRBV15 and TRBJ1-3, with D maybe TRBD1 (5 bases). The CDR3 has 14 amino acids. Germline V gene sequence: CDR1 LNHNV, CDR2 YYDKDF (reference sequence). V was pared by 6 bases and J by 1 base, with 10 bases between. DNA for the CDR3: TGTGCCACCAGGCCGGGGGGTTCTGGAAACACCATATATTTT. Its translation is CATRPGGSGNTIYF.

The chain carries TRBV5-1 and TRBJ1-5; 7 bases match TRBD1. Trimming took 5 bases from V and 4 from J; bases not matched to a gene: 6. This CDR3 has 14 residues. CDR1 is SGHRS and CDR2 is YFSETQ in the germline V gene. CDR3 in amino acids: CASSWDSMNQPQHF. DNA for the CDR3: TGCGCCAGCAGTTGGGACAGCATGAATCAGCCCCAGCATTTT.

The V call is TRBV10-2, the J call TRBJ1-6, with 8 bases matching TRBD1. Germline values: CDR1 WSHSY, CDR2 SAAADI. The CDR3 consists of 14 residues. Trimming cost V 6 bases and J 10 bases; bases outside gene matches: 8. The CDR3 reads CASRTGQGESPLHF. The CDR3 region has the DNA TGCGCCAGCAGAACAGGACAGGGCGAATCACCCCTCCACTTT.

The gene calls are TRBV6-5 and TRBJ1-3; the D gene is possibly TRBD1 (6 bases). This CDR3 region has 15 residues. The V end lost 6 bases, the J end lost 0 bases, and 12 bases lay between the germline ends. The V gene's germline CDR1 is MNHEY and CDR2 SVGAGI. CDR3 DNA sequence: TGTGCCAGCAGGCGCCGAGGGGGCTCTGGAAACACCATATATTTT. It encodes CASRRRGGSGNTIYF.

V usage is TRBV6-5 and J usage is TRBJ1-1; D uncertain. Germline-derived CDR1 and CDR2 are MNHEY and SVGAGI. V lost 2 bases, J lost 1 base, and 8 bases lay in between. This CDR3 spans 14 amino acids. DNA of the CDR3: TGTGCCAGCAGTTACGGAGGACCGAACACTGAAGCTTTCTTT. This gives the protein CASSYGGPNTEAFF.

The rearrangement joins TRBV4-2 to TRBJ1-2; 9 bases match TRBD1. The germline CDR1 and CDR2 sequences are LGHNA and YNFKEQ. V gave up 1 base and J gave up 7 bases; unmatched junction bases: 4. The CDR3 runs 14 residues. This CDR3 reads CASSQAGQGSGYTF. In nucleotides, the CDR3 is TGTGCCAGCAGCCAAGCGGGACAGGGATCTGGCTACACCTTC.

V gene TRBV5-4 combines with J gene TRBJ2-5, with 9 bases fitting TRBD2. The germline V gene encodes CDR1 SGHNT and CDR2 YYREEE (reference sequence). This CDR3 region has 16 residues. Losses at the gene ends were 0 bases for V and 1 base for J; bases not matched to a gene: 4. The CDR3, as DNA: TGTGCCAGCAGCTTGGGGGTAGCGGGAGCCCAAGAGACCCAGTACTTC. Translating gives CASSLGVAGAQETQYF.

V usage is TRBV4-3 and J usage is TRBJ2-2, with 8 positions matching TRBD1. J lost 1 base, V lost 0 bases, and 10 bases had no gene match. Looked up from germline, CDR1 is LGHNA and CDR2 is YSLEER. The CDR3 is 19 residues long. The CDR3 protein is CASSQDWTGIFGNTGELFF. The CDR3 nucleotides are TGCGCCAGCAGCCAAGACTGGACAGGGATCTTTGGGAACACCGGGGAGCTGTTTTTT.

This clone is a singleton in its sample. V and J are TRBV11-2 and TRBJ1-6; no firm D call. Germline V gene lookup returns CDR1 SGHAT and CDR2 FQNNGV. This CDR3 has 12 amino acids. V was pared by 3 bases and J by 7 bases, with 4 bases between. CDR3 sequence: CASSFPNSPLHF. The CDR3 bases are TGTGCCAGCAGCTTCCCGAATTCACCCCTCCACTTT.

This clone was picked up a small number of times. This chain joins TRBV29-1 and TRBJ1-2; D unclear. The CDR3 totals 11 residues. Deletions cut 8 bases from V and 3 bases from J, with 10 bases between. Germline V lookup: CDR1 SQVTM, CDR2 ANQGSEA. The CDR3 DNA sequence: TGCAGCTCCGGTGTGGACTATGGCTACACCTTC. The encoded protein is CSSGVDYGYTF. Filled out from reference TRBV29-1 and TRBJ1-2, the complete variable domain reads SAVISQKPSRDICQRGTSLTIQCQVDSQVTMMFWYRQQPGQSLTLIATANQGSEATYESGFVIDKFPISRPNLTFSTLTVSNMSPEDSSIYLCSSGVDYGYTFGSGTRLTVV.